A selection of T cell receptor beta chains follows, all from one sample in a study of vaccination effects on CD4 cells after COVID-19. Measured with immunoSEQ multiplex PCR; TCRdb has only the in-frame clones, and not every one. Among approximately 37,000 clones listed, around two thirds were seen once. No antigen has been identified for these receptors. Sequencing used CD4+ T cells from PBMCs cultured without peptide, obtained after COVID-19 vaccination. Receptor source: a human donor who received a COVID-19 vaccine. CDR3s include the opening cysteine and the closing phenylalanine or tryptophan. A D gene is named only where the DNA matches it firmly. The size of a clone is reported for some rows only, either as once, few or many, or as a class for expanded clones.

cdr3_nt: TGCACCAGCAGCCCGCTAGCGGATACGCAGTATTTT; cdr3_aa: CTSSPLADTQYF; clone_size: once; d_call: NA; j_call: TRBJ2-3; v_call: TRBV1
cdr3_nt: TGTGCCAGCAGCCCCTACCGGGACTATCCGTACGAGCAGTACTTC; cdr3_aa: CASSPYRDYPYEQYF; clone_size: NA; d_call: TRBD2; j_call: TRBJ2-7; v_call: TRBV7-9
cdr3_nt: TGTGCCAGCAGCGGGGACGGAAACACCATATATTTT; cdr3_aa: CASSGDGNTIYF; clone_size: few; d_call: NA; j_call: TRBJ1-3; v_call: TRBV5-4
cdr3_nt: TGCGCCAGCAGCACACCTAAGGACACTGGGGCCAACGTCCTGACTTTC; cdr3_aa: CASSTPKDTGANVLTF; clone_size: NA; d_call: NA; j_call: TRBJ2-6; v_call: TRBV5-1
cdr3_nt: TGTGCCAGCAGTGAGGACACCAAGCAAGAGACCCAGTACTTC; cdr3_aa: CASSEDTKQETQYF; clone_size: NA; d_call: NA; j_call: TRBJ2-5; v_call: TRBV2
cdr3_nt: TGTGCCAGCAACGGACGACGGGGAGGCTACACCTTC; cdr3_aa: CASNGRRGGYTF; clone_size: NA; d_call: NA; j_call: TRBJ1-2; v_call: TRBV7-9
cdr3_nt: TGTGCCAGTAGTATTCTGAGGACAGGGGTGAGCGGGAACACTGAAGCTTTCTTT; cdr3_aa: CASSILRTGVSGNTEAFF; clone_size: NA; d_call: TRBD1; j_call: TRBJ1-1; v_call: TRBV19
cdr3_nt: TGCGCCAGCAGCAAGGGGACGCTGAACACTGAAGCTTTCTTT; cdr3_aa: CASSKGTLNTEAFF; clone_size: few; d_call: NA; j_call: TRBJ1-1; v_call: TRBV5-1
cdr3_nt: TGTGCCAGCAGTCCCCGACAGGGAGGCTATGGAAACACCATATATTTT; cdr3_aa: CASSPRQGGYGNTIYF; clone_size: NA; d_call: TRBD1; j_call: TRBJ1-3; v_call: TRBV27
cdr3_nt: TGTGCCAGCACCCCGACCACGAACTATGGCTACACCTTC; cdr3_aa: CASTPTTNYGYTF; clone_size: NA; d_call: NA; j_call: TRBJ1-2; v_call: TRBV5-5
cdr3_nt: TGTGCCAGCAGCGTAGACAGGTTTGGGGAGCAGTACTTC; cdr3_aa: CASSVDRFGEQYF; clone_size: NA; d_call: NA; j_call: TRBJ2-7; v_call: TRBV9
cdr3_nt: TGTGCCAGCTCACAGAGGGGGAGGAACACTGAAGCTTTCTTT; cdr3_aa: CASSQRGRNTEAFF; clone_size: NA; d_call: NA; j_call: TRBJ1-1; v_call: TRBV18
cdr3_nt: TGTGCCAGCAGCCTACTACTAGCGGGCCAAGAGACCCAGTACTTC; cdr3_aa: CASSLLLAGQETQYF; clone_size: few; d_call: TRBD2; j_call: TRBJ2-5; v_call: TRBV5-4
cdr3_nt: TGTGCCAGTAGTATCAAGCGGGAGGGGAACACAGATACGCAGTATTTT; cdr3_aa: CASSIKREGNTDTQYF; clone_size: NA; d_call: TRBD2; j_call: TRBJ2-3; v_call: TRBV19
cdr3_nt: TGTGCCAGCAGCAGGGACCTCAGGAACACTGAAGCTTTCTTT; cdr3_aa: CASSRDLRNTEAFF; clone_size: NA; d_call: NA; j_call: TRBJ1-1; v_call: TRBV6-5
cdr3_nt: TGTGCCAGCATACCAAGTGCGGGGGAGACCCAGTACTTC; cdr3_aa: CASIPSAGETQYF; clone_size: NA; d_call: NA; j_call: TRBJ2-5; v_call: TRBV3-1/TRBV3-2
cdr3_nt: TGTGCCAGCAGCTCAGCAGGGCAGCAGTCCCCAGATACGCAGTATTTT; cdr3_aa: CASSSAGQQSPDTQYF; clone_size: NA; d_call: NA; j_call: TRBJ2-3; v_call: TRBV7-9
cdr3_nt: TGTGCCAGCAGGCCCTCCTCTAGCGGGGGGCTGGTGGGCACAGATACGCAGTATTTT; cdr3_aa: CASRPSSSGGLVGTDTQYF; clone_size: NA; d_call: TRBD2; j_call: TRBJ2-3; v_call: TRBV27
cdr3_nt: TGTGCCAGCAGTGAGAGGGGATTGGGGACAGGGTCACCCCTCCACTTT; cdr3_aa: CASSERGLGTGSPLHF; clone_size: many; d_call: TRBD1; j_call: TRBJ1-6; v_call: TRBV2
cdr3_nt: TGTGCCAGAAGCTTGACGTCGGGACCCAATGAGCAGTTCTTC; cdr3_aa: CARSLTSGPNEQFF; clone_size: NA; d_call: NA; j_call: TRBJ2-1; v_call: TRBV5-3
cdr3_nt: TGTGCCAGTACCTGGACTAGCGGGGTCCAAGAGACCCAGTACTTC; cdr3_aa: CASTWTSGVQETQYF; clone_size: NA; d_call: TRBD2; j_call: TRBJ2-5; v_call: TRBV6-5
cdr3_nt: TGTGCCAGCAGCAAAGGGGAACCAGCGAAGACCCAGTACTTC; cdr3_aa: CASSKGEPAKTQYF; clone_size: NA; d_call: NA; j_call: TRBJ2-5; v_call: TRBV21-1
cdr3_nt: TGTGCCAGCAGTAAGGGGTTTTTGGGCAATCAGCCCCAGCATTTT; cdr3_aa: CASSKGFLGNQPQHF; clone_size: NA; d_call: NA; j_call: TRBJ1-5; v_call: TRBV5-8
cdr3_nt: TGTGCCAGTAGTATAGGTCAGGCTAGATACCAAGAGACCCAGTACTTC; cdr3_aa: CASSIGQARYQETQYF; clone_size: NA; d_call: NA; j_call: TRBJ2-5; v_call: TRBV19
cdr3_nt: TGTGCCAGTAGTACAGTCCATTCCTACAATGAGCAGTTCTTC; cdr3_aa: CASSTVHSYNEQFF; clone_size: NA; d_call: NA; j_call: TRBJ2-1; v_call: TRBV19
cdr3_nt: TGCGCCAGCAGCCGTGACGGTTCTAGCACAGATACGCAGTATTTT; cdr3_aa: CASSRDGSSTDTQYF; clone_size: NA; d_call: NA; j_call: TRBJ2-3; v_call: TRBV5-1
cdr3_nt: TGTGCCAGCAGTGAAGGCTACGAGCAGTACTTC; cdr3_aa: CASSEGYEQYF; clone_size: few; d_call: NA; j_call: TRBJ2-7; v_call: TRBV2
cdr3_nt: TGTGCCAGCAGTCCCTCCGCGTGGCTAGCGGGAGGGTTGGTTTCTTACGAGCAGTACTTC; cdr3_aa: CASSPSAWLAGGLVSYEQYF; clone_size: once; d_call: TRBD2; j_call: TRBJ2-7; v_call: TRBV28
cdr3_nt: TGCGCCAGCAGGAGGACAGGGGGAGGACGCGCTGAAGCTTTCTTT; cdr3_aa: CASRRTGGGRAEAFF; clone_size: NA; d_call: TRBD1; j_call: TRBJ1-1; v_call: TRBV4-1
cdr3_nt: TGTGCCAGCAGGGGGGGGACGGTCAACACCGGGGAGCTGTTTTTT; cdr3_aa: CASRGGTVNTGELFF; clone_size: NA; d_call: TRBD2; j_call: TRBJ2-2; v_call: TRBV2
cdr3_nt: TGTGCCACCAGTGTCGGGTTTAGCACAGATACGCAGTATTTT; cdr3_aa: CATSVGFSTDTQYF; clone_size: NA; d_call: NA; j_call: TRBJ2-3; v_call: TRBV24-1
cdr3_nt: TGCGCCAGCAGCTTCTTCGGCTCCGGGACCGGGGAGCTGTTTTTT; cdr3_aa: CASSFFGSGTGELFF; clone_size: NA; d_call: NA; j_call: TRBJ2-2; v_call: TRBV5-1
cdr3_nt: TGCAGCGTTGCACAGGGGGATAGGTATGGCTACACCTTC; cdr3_aa: CSVAQGDRYGYTF; clone_size: NA; d_call: TRBD1; j_call: TRBJ1-2; v_call: TRBV29-1
cdr3_nt: TGCGCCAGCAGTCGGAACTCCAGGGGGGAGACCCAGTACTTC; cdr3_aa: CASSRNSRGETQYF; clone_size: few; d_call: TRBD1; j_call: TRBJ2-5; v_call: TRBV5-1
cdr3_nt: TGTGCCAGCAGCGGAAGAATTAGCACTGAAGCTTTCTTT; cdr3_aa: CASSGRISTEAFF; clone_size: NA; d_call: NA; j_call: TRBJ1-1; v_call: TRBV5-4
cdr3_nt: TGTGCCAGCAGCTCATATTACACTGAAGCTTTCTTT; cdr3_aa: CASSSYYTEAFF; clone_size: NA; d_call: NA; j_call: TRBJ1-1; v_call: TRBV7-2
cdr3_nt: TGTGCCAGCAGCGCTGGTTGGGGTGGGAACGCTGAAGCTTTCTTT; cdr3_aa: CASSAGWGGNAEAFF; clone_size: NA; d_call: NA; j_call: TRBJ1-1; v_call: TRBV6-5
cdr3_nt: TGTGCCAGTAGTCCTCAAGACAGGATAAATGAAAAACTGTTTTTT; cdr3_aa: CASSPQDRINEKLFF; clone_size: few; d_call: NA; j_call: TRBJ1-4; v_call: TRBV19
cdr3_nt: TGCGCCAGCAGCACCCGACAGTTCAATCAGCCCCAGCATTTT; cdr3_aa: CASSTRQFNQPQHF; clone_size: few; d_call: NA; j_call: TRBJ1-5; v_call: TRBV4-1
cdr3_nt: TGTGCCAGCAGCTCGCTTACCGGGACAGGGGTCTATGGCTACACCTTC; cdr3_aa: CASSSLTGTGVYGYTF; clone_size: NA; d_call: TRBD1; j_call: TRBJ1-2; v_call: TRBV5-8
cdr3_nt: TGCGCCAGCGGACAAGGGGCGCGCGGCTACACCTTC; cdr3_aa: CASGQGARGYTF; clone_size: once; d_call: NA; j_call: TRBJ1-2; v_call: TRBV5-1
cdr3_nt: TGTGCCAGCACCTCGGTGGGGGACAGGAATTATGGCTACACCTTC; cdr3_aa: CASTSVGDRNYGYTF; clone_size: NA; d_call: TRBD1; j_call: TRBJ1-2; v_call: TRBV6-5
cdr3_nt: TGTGCCAGCAACAACCAGGGGGGCAGACTCTACGAGCAGTACTTC; cdr3_aa: CASNNQGGRLYEQYF; clone_size: NA; d_call: NA; j_call: TRBJ2-7; v_call: TRBV14
cdr3_nt: TGTGCCAGCAGCTTGGACAGGGGGTTCTCTGGGGCCAACGTCCTGACTTTC; cdr3_aa: CASSLDRGFSGANVLTF; clone_size: NA; d_call: TRBD1; j_call: TRBJ2-6; v_call: TRBV11-2
cdr3_nt: TGTGCCAGCAGCTCTGGACAGGGGAACACCGGGGAGCTGTTTTTT; cdr3_aa: CASSSGQGNTGELFF; clone_size: few; d_call: TRBD1; j_call: TRBJ2-2; v_call: TRBV11-3
cdr3_nt: TGTGCCAGCAGTGAGATCAGCGGCCGAAGCGAAAAACTGTTTTTT; cdr3_aa: CASSEISGRSEKLFF; clone_size: NA; d_call: NA; j_call: TRBJ1-4; v_call: TRBV6-1
cdr3_nt: TGTGCCAGCAGCTCCGCGGCTAAAGTTACAGATACGCAGTATTTT; cdr3_aa: CASSSAAKVTDTQYF; clone_size: NA; d_call: NA; j_call: TRBJ2-3; v_call: TRBV5-4
cdr3_nt: TGTGCCAGCAGTACCGGGACAGGGGTAACCGGGGAGCTGTTTTTT; cdr3_aa: CASSTGTGVTGELFF; clone_size: NA; d_call: TRBD1; j_call: TRBJ2-2; v_call: TRBV6-5
cdr3_nt: TGTGCCAGCAGCCAAGATTGGACGGACAGTGAGCAGTTCTTC; cdr3_aa: CASSQDWTDSEQFF; clone_size: NA; d_call: NA; j_call: TRBJ2-1; v_call: TRBV4-2
cdr3_nt: TGTGCCAGCAGCTTAGCGTTGGGTCCTAGCGGGGGCTTCGAGCAGTACTTC; cdr3_aa: CASSLALGPSGGFEQYF; clone_size: NA; d_call: TRBD2; j_call: TRBJ2-7; v_call: TRBV7-8
cdr3_nt: TGCGCCAGCAGCCAAGCTCTAGCTGTAGATACGCAGTATTTT; cdr3_aa: CASSQALAVDTQYF; clone_size: NA; d_call: NA; j_call: TRBJ2-3; v_call: TRBV4-1
cdr3_nt: TGTGCCAGTAGCCTAAAAGGACAGTCTAACTATGGCTACACCTTC; cdr3_aa: CASSLKGQSNYGYTF; clone_size: NA; d_call: NA; j_call: TRBJ1-2; v_call: TRBV19